The 21 T cell receptor beta chains listed next were all sequenced from one sample in a study of T cells after yellow fever vaccination. TCRdb passed the 5' RACE reads through MiXCR, listing each CDR3 protein once. The table includes some 320,000 distinct CDR3 sequences, 4.1% detected once. This material consisted of PBMCs, taken 5 days after the yellow fever booster vaccination. The receptors here all came from a man aged 18 to 29 who received the YFV17D yellow fever vaccine.

This clonotype has only a few counts. The chain links TRBV7-3 to TRBJ2-4, with 8 bases aligning to TRBD1. J was trimmed by 0 bases and V by 5 bases; bases with no gene match: 12. From germline, CDR1 is SGHTA and CDR2 FQGTGA. The CDR3 covers 18 residues. CDR3 coding DNA: TGTGCCAGCAGCCCAACAGGGGGGTCTGCGATAGCCAAAAACATTCAGTACTTC. Residues: CASSPTGGSAIAKNIQYF. The variable domain in full, with the rest retrieved from reference TRBV7-3 and TRBJ2-4, is GAGVSQTPSNKVTEKGKYVELRCDPISGHTALYWYRQSLGQGPEFLIYFQGTGAADDSGLPNDRFFAVRPEGSVSTLKIQRTERGDSAVYLCASSPTGGSAIAKNIQYFGAGTRLSVL.

This clonotype was recorded a few times. The gene calls are TRBV5-1 and TRBJ2-7; D remains ambiguous. Germline V CDR1 and CDR2: SGHRS, YFSETQ. V lost 1 base to trimming and J lost 2 bases, with 10 bases between them. The CDR3 consists of 14 residues. The CDR3 is CASSLSSSTYEQYF. CDR3 in DNA: TGCGCCAGCAGCTTGTCCTCCTCAACCTACGAGCAGTACTTC.

This clonotype was seen at least ten times. CDR3 coding DNA: TGCGCCAGCAGCTTGACCGGGACCCCCGACACTGAAGCTTTCTTT. It specifies CASSLTGTPDTEAFF. The chain uses TRBV5-1 and TRBJ1-1, with TRBD1 as a possible D gene (5 bases). The length of the CDR3 is 15 residues. Trimming took 1 base from V and 3 from J, leaving 13 bases between them. Germline-derived CDR1 and CDR2 are SGHRS and YFSETQ.

The gene calls are TRBV5-5 and TRBJ1-4, with D possibly TRBD1 on 5 matching bases. Trimming took 3 bases from V and 0 from J, leaving 12 bases between them. Germline CDR1 SGHKS, CDR2 YYEKEE (reference sequence). CDR3 length: 16 residues. The CDR3 here is CASSSGRTATNEKLFF. CDR3 nucleotide sequence: TGTGCCAGCAGCTCGGGACGGACTGCAACTAATGAAAAACTGTTTTTT.

The sample holds a few counts of this clonotype. This rearrangement joins TRBV5-1 to TRBJ1-4, with D hard to call. The germline V and J ends were trimmed by 1 base and 0 bases, with 7 bases remaining between them. This CDR3 is 15 amino acids long. The V gene's germline CDR1 is SGHRS and CDR2 YFSETQ. CDR3 DNA sequence: TGCGCCAGCAGCTTGCAGACCTCAACTAATGAAAAACTGTTTTTT. Its translation: CASSLQTSTNEKLFF.

In its sample, this clonotype was seen many times. The chain recombines TRBV6-2 or TRBV6-3 with TRBJ2-1, with 11 bases identical to TRBD2. V lost 11 bases and J lost 7; bases outside the gene matches: 13. Germline CDR1 MNHEY, CDR2 SVGEGT. The CDR3 is 15 residues long. Here the CDR3 reads CAGSLAGARVNEQFF. CDR3 sequence (DNA): TGTGCCGGCTCACTAGCGGGGGCGAGGGTGAATGAGCAGTTCTTC.

J is TRBJ2-1 and V is TRBV7-9, with 7 bases that match TRBD2. V lost 3 bases, J lost 8 bases, and 7 bases stayed unmatched. Germline V lookup: CDR1 SEHNR, CDR2 FQNEAQ (reference sequence). This CDR3 is 14 amino acids long. CDR3 loop: CASSFPTSPDEQFF. The DNA of the CDR3 is TGTGCCAGCAGCTTCCCGACTAGCCCGGATGAGCAGTTCTTC.

A few counts support this clonotype. The chain employs TRBV5-1 and TRBJ2-5; the match to TRBD2 covers 7 bases. CDR3 length: 16 amino acids. Germline V gene lookup returns CDR1 SGHRS and CDR2 YFSETQ. With 0 bases clipped from V and 3 bases from J, the junction kept 8 bases outside the gene matches. This CDR3 reads CASSLAPASGEETQYF. DNA of the CDR3: TGCGCCAGCAGCTTGGCCCCGGCTAGCGGAGAAGAGACCCAGTACTTC.

In its sample, this clonotype was seen a few times. The gene calls are TRBV7-2 and TRBJ2-5; D perhaps matches TRBD1 (5 bases). CDR3 length: 16 residues. Germline CDR1 is SGHTA and CDR2 is FQGNSA. V was cut by 4 bases and J by 5 bases, with 20 bases left in between. CDR3 sequence (DNA): TGTGCCAGCAGCTCCAGGGCCATCCCTGGTAGGGAGACCCAGTACTTC. Protein sequence: CASSSRAIPGRETQYF. The full variable domain, completed using reference TRBV7-2 and TRBJ2-5, is GAGVSQSPSNKVTEKGKDVELRCDPISGHTALYWYRQSLGQGLEFLIYFQGNSAPDKSGLPSDRFSAERTGGSVSTLTIQRTQQEDSAVYLCASSSRAIPGRETQYFGPGTRLLVL.

This chain links TRBV9 with TRBJ2-7; TRBD2 agrees at 7 bases. V shed 6 bases and J 3 bases; nucleotides not matched to a gene: 9. CDR1 is SGDLS, CDR2 YYNGEE, per germline. The CDR3 extends over 14 amino acids. The CDR3 sequence is CASNPSGDDYEQYF. In DNA, the CDR3 is TGTGCCAGCAATCCCAGCGGGGATGACTACGAGCAGTACTTC.

This clonotype was seen at least ten times. The CDR3 is CASSDVTSTDTQYF. As DNA, the CDR3 is TGTGCCAGCAGTGATGTTACTAGCACAGATACGCAGTATTTT. The chain couples TRBV2 to TRBJ2-3; D gene ambiguous. The CDR3 extends over 14 amino acids. Per the germline V gene, CDR1 is SNHLY and CDR2 is FYNNEI. V was pared by 3 bases and J by 0 bases, with 7 bases between.

Only a few counts were recorded for this clonotype. The chain is built from TRBV4-3 and TRBJ1-1; D is ambiguous. Deletions cut 0 bases from V and 2 bases from J, with 7 bases between. CDR3 length: 14 residues. In germline, CDR1 is LGHNA, CDR2 YSLEER. CDR3 loop: CASSQDKVNTEAFF. The CDR3 DNA follows: TGCGCCAGCAGCCAAGATAAGGTTAACACTGAAGCTTTCTTT.

This clonotype was recorded at least ten times. The rearrangement joins TRBV12-3 or TRBV12-4 to TRBJ2-7; D unresolved. With 2 bases removed from V and 3 bases from J, the gap between germline ends came to 11 bases. The CDR3 extends over 14 amino acids. This chain's CDR3 is CASSLWAGLYEQYV. CDR3 coding DNA: TGTGCCAGCAGTTTATGGGCAGGTCTCTACGAGCAGTACGTC.

This clonotype came up a few times. The chain links TRBV7-6 to TRBJ2-1, with TRBD2 matching 8 bases. The CDR3 has 14 residues. CDR1 and CDR2 from the germline V gene are SGHVS and FNYEAQ. With V trimmed by 2 bases and J by 7 bases, 4 bases remained unmatched. CDR3 nucleotides: TGTGCCAGCAGCTTAAACGGGGGGGCTAATGAGCAGTTCTTC. Its protein is CASSLNGGANEQFF.

The CDR3 bases are TGTGCCAGCAGTTACTCGAGTCGCGCGGCCAAAAACATTCAGTACTTC. Its translation: CASSYSSRAAKNIQYF. The chain has TRBV6-5 and TRBJ2-4; no reliable D call. Per germline, CDR1 MNHEY and CDR2 SVGAGI. Trimming stripped 0 bases from V and 1 base from J, with 10 bases between. The CDR3 runs to 16 residues.

This rearrangement joins TRBV28 to TRBJ2-3; 12 bases map to TRBD2. V lost 4 bases to trimming and J lost 0 bases; unmatched junction nucleotides: 5. The germline CDR1 and CDR2 sequences are MDHEN and SYDVKM. The CDR3 totals 17 residues. CDR3 DNA: TGTGCCAGCAGTTGGGCTAGCGGGGGGGCTAGCACAGATACGCAGTATTTT. Its protein product is CASSWASGGASTDTQYF.

This clonotype has only a few counts. J is TRBJ2-7 and V is TRBV29-1, with a weak D call TRBD2 (5 bases). There are 12 residues in the CDR3. With 2 bases removed from V and 4 bases from J, the gap between germline ends came to 9 bases. In germline, CDR1 is SQVTM, CDR2 ANQGSEA. The CDR3 bases are TGCAGCGTTGAACTGTCGGGATACGAGCAGTACTTC. The encoded protein is CSVELSGYEQYF.

The chain couples TRBV7-9 to TRBJ2-7, with D perhaps assigned TRBD1 or TRBD2 (6 bases each). CDR1 and CDR2 from the germline V gene are SEHNR and FQNEAQ (reference sequence). V lost 1 base to trimming and J lost 3 bases, with 13 bases between them. The CDR3 has 15 amino acids. This CDR3 is CASSLGPGALYEQYV. As DNA, the CDR3 is TGTGCCAGCAGCTTAGGGCCGGGGGCCCTCTACGAGCAGTACGTC.

V and J are TRBV10-3 and TRBJ2-5; 7 positions match TRBD2. The ends lost 6 bases at V and 2 bases at J; junction bases unmatched: 6. The CDR3 spans 14 residues. Germline loops: CDR1 ENHRY, CDR2 SYGVKD. The CDR3 sequence: CAIRGREAQETQYF. The CDR3 nucleotides read TGTGCCATCAGGGGCCGGGAGGCGCAAGAGACCCAGTACTTC.

This clonotype was seen a handful of times. The chain is built from TRBV7-2 and TRBJ2-7; D ambiguous. The CDR3 loop spans 14 amino acids. CDR1 is SGHTA and CDR2 is FQGNSA in the germline V gene. V gave up 6 bases and J gave up 0 bases, with 12 bases separating them. The CDR3 here is CASSAHSISYEQYV. DNA for the CDR3: TGTGCCAGCAGTGCCCACAGCATCTCCTACGAGCAGTACGTC.

This clonotype was counted between two and nine times. This chain joins TRBV4-3 and TRBJ2-7; 11 nucleotides align to TRBD2. The CDR3 has 15 amino acids. V shed 1 base, J shed 2 bases, and the junction held 1 base outside the gene matches. From germline, CDR1 is LGHNA and CDR2 YSLEER. CDR3 loop: CASSQGLAGTYEQYF. In nucleotides, the CDR3 is TGCGCCAGCAGCCAAGGACTAGCGGGGACCTACGAGCAGTACTTC.